These 9 T cell receptor beta chains came from one sample sequenced in a study of T cells in localized non-small cell lung cancer. Repertoires were generated with immunoSEQ multiplex PCR, while TCRdb's copy carries only in-frame clones and drops some. The top ten clones hold 10% to 15% of a sample with 20,000 to 25,000 clones, over 70% of them seen once. This specimen consisted of PBMCs, obtained before any cancer treatment. The receptors here all came from a man between 40 and 70 years old with stage II squamous cell lung carcinoma.

The chain uses TRBV30 and TRBJ1-5, with D possibly being TRBD1 (5 bases). The CDR3 runs to 13 residues. Germline V CDR1 and CDR2: GTSNPN, SVGIG (reference sequence). Between the trimmed V and J ends, which lost 3 bases and 5 bases, there was a span of 11 bases. The CDR3 sequence is CAWSPLGDQPQHF. CDR3 DNA sequence: TGTGCCTGGAGCCCCCTAGGGGATCAGCCCCAGCATTTT. Using reference TRBV30 and TRBJ1-5 for the parts outside the CDR3, the full variable domain is SQTIHQWPATLVQPVGSPLSLECTVEGTSNPNLYWYRQAAGRGLQLLFYSVGIGQISSEVPQNLSASRPQDRQFILSSKKLLLSDSGFYLCAWSPLGDQPQHFGDGTRLSIL.

The CDR3 sequence: CASSLEAGDRETQYF. The DNA for the CDR3 is TGTGCCAGCAGCTTAGAGGCGGGGGATCGAGAGACCCAGTACTTC. J is TRBJ2-5 and V is TRBV7-2, with 7 bases identical to TRBD2. The V gene's germline CDR1 is SGHTA and CDR2 FQGNSA. V shed 1 base, J shed 4 bases, and the junction held 6 bases outside the gene matches. The length of the CDR3 is 15 residues.

CDR3: CASSPSEGTNEKLFF. The CDR3 DNA reads as TGTGCCAGCTCACCGTCCGAGGGAACTAATGAAAAACTGTTTTTT. The chain links TRBV18 to TRBJ1-4; D ambiguous. Germline V gene sequence: CDR1 KGHSH, CDR2 LQKENI. The CDR3 loop spans 15 amino acids. Trimming pared 3 bases from V and 1 base from J, leaving 9 bases between.

This chain uses TRBV11-2 with TRBJ2-2; 9 bases match TRBD2. V lost 5 bases to trimming and J lost 2 bases; unmatched junction nucleotides: 6. CDR3 length equals 16 residues. Germline V gives CDR1 SGHAT, CDR2 FQNNGV. Here the CDR3 DNA reads TGTGCCAGCAGCCCCCTAGCGGGGACTAACACCGGGGAGCTGTTTTTT. It yields the protein CASSPLAGTNTGELFF.

The chain carries TRBV15 and TRBJ2-2, with a weak D call TRBD1 (5 bases). Looked up from germline, CDR1 is LNHNV and CDR2 is YYDKDF (reference sequence). Trimming left V 1 base short and J 0 bases short, with 9 bases between. The CDR3 has 16 amino acids. The CDR3 here is CATSRVQAANTGELFF. As DNA, the CDR3 is TGTGCCACCAGCAGAGTACAGGCCGCGAACACCGGGGAGCTGTTTTTT.

The chain links TRBV5-1 to TRBJ1-2; 10 bases fit TRBD1. Germline trimming cut 4 bases from V and 1 base from J; bases unmatched to any gene: 7. The CDR3 contains 16 residues. Germline V gives CDR1 SGHRS, CDR2 YFSETQ. The CDR3 loop reads CASSATRDRGNYGYTF. CDR3 nucleotides: TGCGCCAGCAGCGCCACCCGGGACAGGGGTAACTATGGCTACACCTTC.

The genes are TRBV19 and TRBJ2-5; TRBD1 matches 11 bases. Losses at the gene ends were 4 bases for V and 3 bases for J; bases not matched to a gene: 4. CDR1 is LNHDA and CDR2 is SQIVND in the germline V gene (reference sequence). The CDR3 consists of 15 residues. This CDR3 is CASSTRTGGEETQYF. The CDR3 DNA follows: TGTGCCAGTAGTACCAGGACAGGGGGCGAAGAGACCCAGTACTTC.

V usage is TRBV9 and J usage is TRBJ2-7, with D possibly matching TRBD1 (5 bases). There are 13 residues in the CDR3. Germline CDR1 is SGDLS and CDR2 is YYNGEE. The ends were cut back, 4 bases at V and 6 bases at J, with 14 bases in the middle. In nucleotides, the CDR3 is TGTGCCAGCAGCTTGGGGCGAGTCGGCGAGCAGTACTTC. It specifies CASSLGRVGEQYF.

J is TRBJ2-7 and V is TRBV7-2; D not resolved. In germline, CDR1 is SGHTA, CDR2 FQGNSA. Deletions cut 6 bases from V and 0 bases from J, with 12 bases between. CDR3 length: 14 amino acids. CDR3 nucleotides: TGTGCCAGCAGAGTCATGGCGGACTCCTACGAGCAGTACTTC. This codes for CASRVMADSYEQYF.